This T cell receptor (beta chain) is drawn from a study of blood T cell repertoires in COVID-19. Study as a whole: COVID-19 samples, acute and convalescent, were from the United States, Italy and Spain. PBMCs, B-cell-depleted T cells, or T cells were the source of the cDNA or gDNA that made up the material.

In the original processing: Reference gene primer amplification gave nucleated cell count estimates. Produced via immunoSEQ multiplex PCR; TCRdb's table is partial and in-frame only. V and J calls and clone size are copied from that table; D and trimming were computed from the DNA. Among some 250,000 clones listed, roughly 87% were seen once. The germline gives CDR1 LGHNA, CDR2 YSLEER. Trimming stripped 0 bases from V and 4 bases from J, with 15 bases between. The CDR3 runs to 17 residues. This TCR derives from a human donor in a cohort sampled during active COVID-19. The chain is built from TRBV4-3 and TRBJ1-4, with a tentative D call TRBD1 (6 bases). The specimen was peripheral blood. DNA for the CDR3: TGCGCCAGCAGCCAAGACCAGGGGAGGGGATTTAATGAAAAACTGTTTTTT. Translation: CASSQDQGRGFNEKLFF.